The 25 T cell receptor beta chains given below trace back to one sample, sequenced in a study of OX40 agonist ivuxolimab in advanced cancers. The assay was immunoSEQ multiplex PCR, and TCRdb's table has in-frame clones only and misses some. The sample contains 70,000 or so clones, less than 90% of which appear only once. The starting material was CD4+ or CD8+ T cells sorted from blood, obtained in a trial of the OX40 agonist ivuxolimab. The source is an adult with an advanced solid tumor such as melanoma, head and neck, liver or kidney cancer.

This rearrangement joins TRBV2 to TRBJ2-7; the D is unclear. The CDR3 extends over 13 amino acids. Trimming stripped 6 bases from V and 1 base from J, with 10 bases between. In germline, CDR1 is SNHLY, CDR2 FYNNEI. In DNA, the CDR3 is TGTGCCAGCAGGCCGGACGGGTCCTACGAGCAGTACTTC. Its translation is CASRPDGSYEQYF. Combining the CDR3 with reference TRBV2 and TRBJ2-7 gives the whole variable domain EPEVTQTPSHQVTQMGQEVILRCVPISNHLYFYWYRQILGQKVEFLVSFYNNEISEKSEIFDDQFSVERPDGSNFTLKIRSTKLEDSAMYFCASRPDGSYEQYFGPGTRLTVT.

This rearrangement joins TRBV30 to TRBJ2-7, with D perhaps assigned TRBD1 or TRBD2 (7 bases each). The length of the CDR3 is 15 residues. CDR1 and CDR2 from the germline V gene are GTSNPN and SVGIG (reference sequence). Trimming cost V 0 bases and J 7 bases, with 19 bases left between them. CDR3 residues: CAWSVGSGGVREQYF. CDR3 bases: TGTGCCTGGAGTGTAGGCTCAGGGGGGGTGAGAGAGCAGTACTTC.

V gene TRBV6-1 combines with J gene TRBJ2-1; 12 nucleotides agree with TRBD2. The CDR3 spans 15 residues. Per germline, CDR1 MNHNS and CDR2 SASEGT. After removal of 4 bases from V and 7 bases from J, the junction contained 5 bases not matched to a gene. CDR3 sequence (DNA): TGTGCCAGCAGTGTACTAGCGGGGGGTGCTAATGAGCAGTTCTTC. Encoded protein: CASSVLAGGANEQFF.

This chain joins TRBV19 and TRBJ1-4; TRBD1 matches 8 bases. Germline CDR1 reads LNHDA; CDR2 reads SQIVND (reference sequence). The CDR3 consists of 17 residues. V lost 6 bases, J lost 5 bases, and 14 bases stayed unmatched. The DNA for the CDR3 is TGTGCCAGTAGCTTGACAGGGGCCCGGGGCCTCAATGAAAAACTGTTTTTT. It encodes CASSLTGARGLNEKLFF.

CDR3 amino acids: CASSLVGQGASTQYF. The CDR3 DNA is TGTGCCAGCAGCTTAGTTGGACAGGGGGCGAGTACGCAGTATTTT. The V call is TRBV7-2, the J call TRBJ2-3, with 11 nucleotides matching TRBD1. The trim removed 1 base at V and 8 bases at J, leaving 5 bases unmatched. In germline, CDR1 is SGHTA, CDR2 FQGNSA. The CDR3 runs 15 residues.

This chain joins TRBV7-6 and TRBJ1-5; D is undetermined. Germline CDR1 reads SGHVS; CDR2 reads FNYEAQ. V lost 3 bases and J 2 bases, leaving 14 bases between the germline ends. The CDR3 has 16 residues. In DNA form, the CDR3 reads TGTGCCAGCAGCTTGGATGGGGATAGTGGCAATCAGCCCCAGCATTTT. Protein sequence: CASSLDGDSGNQPQHF. The complete variable domain, with remaining parts taken from reference TRBV7-6 and TRBJ1-5, reads GAGVSQSPRYKVTKRGQDVALRCDPISGHVSLYWYRQALGQGPEFLTYFNYEAQQDKSGLPNDRFSAERPEGSISTLTIQRTEQRDSAMYRCASSLDGDSGNQPQHFGDGTRLSIL.

This clone was counted only a few times. J is TRBJ1-6 and V is TRBV5-1; the D is unclear. This CDR3 comprises 15 residues. V lost 0 bases and J 7 bases, leaving 11 bases between the germline ends. Germline V gene lookup returns CDR1 SGHRS and CDR2 YFSETQ. CDR3 sequence (DNA): TGCGCCAGCAGCTTGGATTCCGGGGTCAATTCACCCCTCCACTTT. Translation gives CASSLDSGVNSPLHF.

The rearrangement joins TRBV7-8 to TRBJ2-1; 9 bases are shared with TRBD2. The V gene end was trimmed by 5 bases and the J gene end by 2 bases; junction bases not matched to a gene: 4. Looked up from germline, CDR1 is SGHVS and CDR2 is FQNEAQ. This CDR3 is 15 amino acids long. CDR3 in amino acids: CASSPRGGTYNEQFF. The CDR3 DNA reads as TGTGCCAGCAGCCCGCGGGGGGGAACCTACAATGAGCAGTTCTTC. Looking up the rest from reference TRBV7-8 and TRBJ2-1 gives the full variable domain: GAGVSQSPRYKVAKRGQDVALRCDPISGHVSLFWYQQALGQGPEFLTYFQNEAQLDKSGLPSDRFFAERPEGSVSTLKIQRTQQEDSAVYLCASSPRGGTYNEQFFGPGTRLTVL.

The rearrangement uses TRBV6-5 and TRBJ2-7; tentatively, D is TRBD1 (7 bases). Per the germline V gene, CDR1 is MNHEY and CDR2 is SVGAGI. CDR3 size: 15 residues. The V and J ends lost 4 bases and 3 bases respectively, with 16 bases between them. The CDR3 reads CASSSRQGGHYEQYF. The CDR3 DNA is TGTGCCAGCAGTTCTCGACAGGGAGGACACTACGAGCAGTACTTC.

The rearrangement links TRBV29-1 to TRBJ2-2; 7 bases are a match to TRBD1. CDR1 and CDR2 (germline): SQVTM, ANQGSEA. The CDR3 is 14 residues long. The V segment lost 4 bases and the J segment 6 bases; nucleotides outside the gene matches: 8. The CDR3 reads CSVARQGRAGELFF. CDR3 nucleotide sequence: TGCAGCGTTGCCCGACAGGGTAGGGCCGGGGAGCTGTTTTTT.

The CDR3 nucleotides read TGTGCCAGCAGCTTAGCGGCAGGGGGCACTGAAGCTTTCTTT. This translates into CASSLAAGGTEAFF. This sequence joins TRBV7-9 and TRBJ1-1, with 7 nucleotides matching TRBD1. Germline V gives CDR1 SEHNR, CDR2 FQNEAQ (reference sequence). The junction had 2 bases not matched to a gene; V was cut back by 0 bases and J by 4 bases. The CDR3 has 14 amino acids.

The chain couples TRBV19 to TRBJ2-2, with a possible D match to TRBD1 (6 bases). Between the trimmed V and J ends, which lost 6 bases and 2 bases, there was a span of 13 bases. Per germline, CDR1 LNHDA and CDR2 SQIVND (reference sequence). CDR3 length equals 15 residues. The CDR3 DNA sequence: TGTGCCAGTAGGACCGGGACACTCAACACCGGGGAGCTGTTTTTT. Translated, it gives CASRTGTLNTGELFF.

The rearrangement links TRBV28 to TRBJ1-5; D perhaps matches TRBD1 (6 bases). CDR3 size: 14 residues. The germline gives CDR1 MDHEN, CDR2 SYDVKM. V lost 2 bases, J lost 3 bases, and 8 bases lay in between. The DNA for the CDR3 is TGTGCCAGCAGTTTAGACAGGAACAATCAGCCCCAGCATTTT. This codes for CASSLDRNNQPQHF.

A single count supports this clone. V is TRBV11-2 and J is TRBJ1-2, with D maybe TRBD1 (5 bases). Germline CDR1 reads SGHAT; CDR2 reads FQNNGV. Trimming cost V 0 bases and J 3 bases, with 17 bases left between them. The length of the CDR3 is 17 residues. The CDR3 bases are TGTGCCAGCAGCTTAGAGACAGACACGGGGCGGGACTATGGCTACACCTTC. It encodes CASSLETDTGRDYGYTF.

A remark on this clone: Distinct nucleotide sequences in the sample also encode this CDR3. The J gene is TRBJ2-7, the V gene TRBV7-3; D remains ambiguous. In germline, CDR1 is SGHTA, CDR2 FQGTGA. Trimming stripped 0 bases from V and 0 bases from J, with 6 bases between. The CDR3 is 14 residues long. This CDR3 reads CASSLTSSSYEQYF. CDR3 bases: TGTGCCAGCAGCTTAACAAGTAGCTCCTACGAGCAGTACTTC.

The chain is built from TRBV11-3 and TRBJ2-5, with TRBD2 identical over 8 bases. Germline V gives CDR1 SGHNT, CDR2 YENEEA. V lost 5 bases to trimming and J lost 1 base; unmatched junction nucleotides: 6. The CDR3 contains 15 residues. This CDR3 reads CASSPRTSPQETQYF. For the CDR3, the DNA is TGTGCCAGCAGCCCGAGGACTAGCCCCCAAGAGACCCAGTACTTC.

The CDR3 DNA reads as TGTGCCAGTAGTATTCGGCGGAGCACAGATACGCAGTATTTT. As protein: CASSIRRSTDTQYF. V usage is TRBV19 and J usage is TRBJ2-3; no clear D gene. V dropped 3 bases and J dropped 0 bases, with 7 bases sitting between them. The CDR3 sequence is 14 residues long. Germline-derived CDR1 and CDR2 are LNHDA and SQIVND (reference sequence).

The rearrangement links TRBV21-1 to TRBJ1-4; the listed D gene, TRBD1, was not tested against the DNA. TRBV21-1 is listed as a pseudogene. This CDR3 region has 15 residues. The CDR3 DNA sequence: TGTGCCAGCAGCAAAGTTGGACAGGGTGGAGAAAAACTGTTTTTT. This gives the protein CASSKVGQGGEKLFF.

The V gene is TRBV5-1, the J gene TRBJ2-5; 7 bases match TRBD2. From germline, CDR1 is SGHRS and CDR2 YFSETQ. The CDR3 is made up of 15 amino acids. The junction had 7 bases not matched to a gene; V was cut back by 4 bases and J by 1 base. This chain's CDR3 is CASSSQTSVQETQYF. The CDR3 DNA follows: TGCGCCAGCAGCAGTCAAACTAGCGTCCAAGAGACCCAGTACTTC.

The rearrangement joins TRBV5-4 to TRBJ1-1; D not resolved. Germline CDR1 reads SGHNT; CDR2 reads YYREEE (reference sequence). CDR3 length: 13 residues. V shed 2 bases and J shed 4 bases, with 9 bases lying between them. Written as DNA, the CDR3 is TGTGCCAGCAGCTTTAGTCTGGTCACTGAAGCTTTCTTT. It translates to CASSFSLVTEAFF.

This chain links TRBV7-2 with TRBJ2-1; D gene unclear. CDR1 SGHTA and CDR2 FQGNSA come from the germline V gene. Trimming took 5 bases from V and 0 from J, leaving 8 bases between them. The CDR3 is made up of 14 amino acids. CDR3 DNA sequence: TGTGCCAGCAGCCCGACAAACTCCTACAATGAGCAGTTCTTC. As protein: CASSPTNSYNEQFF.

The chain links TRBV5-1 to TRBJ2-2; D possibly corresponds to TRBD2 (6 bases). Trimming removed 7 bases from V and 0 bases from J, with 10 bases in between. The germline gives CDR1 SGHRS, CDR2 YFSETQ. The CDR3 consists of 14 residues. The chain's CDR3 is CASGGTSNTGELFF. The CDR3 DNA is TGCGCCAGCGGGGGGACCTCGAACACCGGGGAGCTGTTTTTT.

The rearrangement links TRBV5-6 to TRBJ2-7; 15 bases fit TRBD2. Germline V lookup: CDR1 SGHDT, CDR2 YYEEEE. J lost 2 bases, V lost 5 bases, and 11 bases had no gene match. The CDR3 extends over 18 amino acids. The CDR3 sequence is CASSSLGLAGGTTYEQYF. The CDR3 bases are TGTGCCAGCAGTTCTCTGGGACTAGCGGGAGGTACCACCTACGAGCAGTACTTC.

The rearrangement uses TRBV2 and TRBJ2-1; D might be TRBD1 or TRBD2, each matching 6 bases. Germline loops: CDR1 SNHLY, CDR2 FYNNEI. CDR3 length: 14 residues. V dropped 7 bases and J dropped 0 bases, with 10 bases sitting between them. CDR3 nucleotides: TGTGCCAGCAAGGGGGACTTCTCCTACAATGAGCAGTTCTTC. Translated, it gives CASKGDFSYNEQFF.

This clone has only one observation. V is TRBV7-9 and J is TRBJ1-4; 7 positions match TRBD1. The J segment lost 5 bases and the V segment lost 5 bases, leaving 2 bases of the junction unmatched. The CDR3 consists of 13 residues. The germline CDR1 and CDR2 sequences are SEHNR and FQNEAQ (reference sequence). The CDR3 reads CASSRTGNEKLFF. The CDR3 DNA sequence: TGTGCCAGCAGCCGGACAGGAAATGAAAAACTGTTTTTT.